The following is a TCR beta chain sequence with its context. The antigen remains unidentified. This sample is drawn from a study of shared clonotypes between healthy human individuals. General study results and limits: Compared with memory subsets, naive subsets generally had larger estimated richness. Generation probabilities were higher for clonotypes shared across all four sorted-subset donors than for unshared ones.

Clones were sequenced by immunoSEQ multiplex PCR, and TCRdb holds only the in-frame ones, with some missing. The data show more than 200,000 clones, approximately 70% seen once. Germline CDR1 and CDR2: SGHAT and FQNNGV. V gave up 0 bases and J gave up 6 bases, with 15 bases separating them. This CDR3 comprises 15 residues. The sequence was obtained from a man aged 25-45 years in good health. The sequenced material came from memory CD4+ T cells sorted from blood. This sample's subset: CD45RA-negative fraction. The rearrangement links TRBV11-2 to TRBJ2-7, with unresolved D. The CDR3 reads CASSLDWGPRGEQYF. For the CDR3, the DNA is TGTGCCAGCAGCTTAGACTGGGGTCCAAGAGGCGAGCAGTACTTC.